Below, 23 T cell receptor beta chains from the same sample are listed, as sequenced in a study of T-cell reconstitution after alpha-beta-depleted transplantation in children. TCRbeta library preparation incorporated unique molecular identifiers. A single record per CDR3 protein comes from TCRdb applying MiXCR to the PCR reads. The profile shows more than 200,000 distinct CDR3 sequences, roughly 8.1% of them singletons. The starting material was PBMCs, mostly from graft donor cells, obtained 360 days after TCRalphabeta/CD19-depleted stem cell transplant. The receptors were gathered from a male patient aged 2 to 9 who had a stem cell transplant for acute myeloid leukemia, so the T cells may come from the graft donor.

Comment on this clonotype: A much larger clone differs by one base, so this may be a read error. The missing conserved phenylalanine or tryptophan at the end of this CDR3 makes a read error likely. J is TRBJ2-5 and V is TRBV12-3 or TRBV12-4; D remains unclear. The CDR3 has 15 amino acids. Trimming removed 5 bases at V and 5 bases at J, with 18 bases between. CDR3 amino acids: CASSPREISRETQYS. The CDR3 DNA sequence: TGTGCCAGCAGTCCAAGGGAAATTAGCCGGGAGACCCAGTACTCC.

This clonotype has ten or more counts. The gene calls are TRBV12-3 or TRBV12-4 and TRBJ2-3; a weak D match, TRBD2 (6 bases). The CDR3 extends over 14 amino acids. Trimming shortened V by 6 bases and J by 0 bases, and 10 bases separated the two germline ends. For the CDR3, the DNA is TGTGCCAGCAGCCCAGGACTAAGCACAGATACGCAGTATTTT. Its protein is CASSPGLSTDTQYF.

This clonotype was seen many times. The chain links TRBV20-1 to TRBJ2-7; 7 bases line up with TRBD1. V shed 5 bases and J 3 bases; nucleotides not matched to a gene: 7. The CDR3 has 13 amino acids. Germline lookup yields CDR1 DFQATT and CDR2 SNEGSKA (reference sequence). The CDR3 DNA reads TGCAGTGCTCAGACAGGGAATAGCTACGAGCAGTACGTC. Translated: CSAQTGNSYEQYV.

This clonotype appeared many times. Germline is not matched at one junction end, which may reflect a read error. The chain's CDR3 is CASSLGTKRTYEQYF. In DNA form, the CDR3 reads TGTGCCAGCAGCTTAGGGACAAAACGGACCTACGAGCAGTACTTC. This chain connects TRBV12-3 or TRBV12-4 to TRBJ2-7; TRBD1 might be the D (6 bases). The CDR3 consists of 15 residues.

This chain links TRBV3-1 with TRBJ2-7; 9 positions match TRBD2. V was pared by 0 bases and J by 3 bases, with 6 bases of the junction left unmatched. Germline CDR1 is LGHDT and CDR2 is YNNKEL (reference sequence). The CDR3 runs to 16 residues. DNA for the CDR3: TGTGCCAGCAGCCAAGATCTACTAGCGGGCCACTACGAGCAGTACTTC. Translating gives CASSQDLLAGHYEQYF.

The CDR3 here is CASSGGNAANEQFF. For the CDR3, the DNA is TGTGCCAGCAGCGGAGGCAATGCGGCAAATGAGCAGTTCTTC. V gene TRBV11-3 combines with J gene TRBJ2-1, with D possibly matching TRBD2 (5 bases). The CDR3 has 14 amino acids. V was trimmed by 5 bases and J by 7 bases, leaving 15 bases between them. Germline-derived CDR1 and CDR2 are SGHNT and YENEEA. The full variable domain, with the rest looked up from reference TRBV11-3 and TRBJ2-1, is EAGVVQSPRYKIIEKKQPVAFWCNPISGHNTLYWYLQNLGQGPELLIRYENEEAVDDSQLPKDRFSAERLKGVDSTLKIQPAELGDSAVYLCASSGGNAANEQFFGPGTRLTVL.

This clonotype was counted ten times or more. J is TRBJ1-1 and V is TRBV5-1; maybe TRBD1 (6 bases). V was clipped by 1 base and J by 8 bases, with 12 bases between them. CDR1 and CDR2 (germline): SGHRS, YFSETQ. The CDR3 spans 13 residues. The CDR3 is CASSLRQGGEAFF. The CDR3 DNA reads TGCGCCAGCAGCTTGAGACAAGGGGGGGAAGCTTTCTTT.

The DNA of the CDR3 is TGTGCCAGCAGTCGCCAAGACAGGGGCAATCAGCCCCAGCATTTT. It specifies CASSRQDRGNQPQHF. The chain uses TRBV6-2 or TRBV6-3 and TRBJ1-5; TRBD1 agrees at 7 bases. Looked up from germline, CDR1 is MNHEY and CDR2 is SVGEGT. V lost 5 bases, J lost 2 bases, and 6 bases stayed unmatched. The CDR3 spans 15 residues.

The rearrangement joins TRBV4-3 to TRBJ2-1; D is uncertain. The CDR3 sequence is 14 residues long. Germline V gene sequence: CDR1 LGHNA, CDR2 YSLEER. Deletions cut 0 bases from V and 7 bases from J, with 10 bases between. The CDR3 region has the DNA TGCGCCAGCAGCCAAGATCTTCTTGTAAATGAGCAGTTCTTC. Amino acid sequence: CASSQDLLVNEQFF.

The chain has TRBV4-1 and TRBJ2-7, with D possibly matching TRBD2 (6 bases). Trimming took 0 bases from V and 6 from J, leaving 15 bases between them. Germline CDR1 MGHRA, CDR2 YSYEKL. This CDR3 is built from 15 residues. The CDR3 DNA follows: TGCGCCAGCAGCCAAGAAGCCTTCCACGGGGGCGAGCAGTACGTC. Its translation is CASSQEAFHGGEQYV.

The chain uses TRBV29-1 and TRBJ2-5; D gene ambiguous. CDR3 length: 16 residues. CDR1 SQVTM and CDR2 ANQGSEA come from the germline V gene. The ends were cut back, 4 bases at V and 0 bases at J, with 18 bases in the middle. The CDR3 DNA follows: TGCAGCGTTGGTTTCCTGCTGGACCCGTACCAAGAGACCCAGTACTTC. Protein: CSVGFLLDPYQETQYF.

Many counts were recorded for this clonotype. The chain is built from TRBV7-9 and TRBJ2-2; TRBD1 matches 7 bases. The CDR3 is 13 residues long. V lost 7 bases to trimming and J lost 8 bases; unmatched junction nucleotides: 7. From germline, CDR1 is SEHNR and CDR2 FQNEAQ (reference sequence). CDR3 protein: CASNQGGSGELFF. Here the CDR3 DNA reads TGTGCCAGCAACCAAGGGGGCTCGGGGGAGCTGTTTTTT.

This clonotype appeared many times. The junction does not match germline at one end; this may be a read error. The chain uses TRBV7-7 and TRBJ2-5, with D unclear. Per germline, CDR1 SSHAT and CDR2 FNYEAQ (reference sequence). CDR3 size: 15 residues. The CDR3 nucleotides read TGTGCTAGCAGCTTAGGGTGGAACATCCAAGAGACCCAGTACTTC. This sequence encodes CASSLGWNIQETQYF. The variable domain in full, with the rest retrieved from reference TRBV7-7 and TRBJ2-5, is GAGVSQSPRYKVTKRGQDVTLRCDPISSHATLYWYQQALGQGPEFLTYFNYEAQPDKSGLPSDRFSAERPEGSISTLTIQRTEQRDSAMYRCASSLGWNIQETQYFGPGTRLLVL.

The J gene is TRBJ2-3, the V gene TRBV7-6, with 10 bases lining up with TRBD2. The germline V gene encodes CDR1 SGHVS and CDR2 FNYEAQ. The CDR3 contains 16 residues. J gave up 2 bases and V 5 bases, and 7 bases lay outside the gene matches. This CDR3 is CASSLRTSGPTDTQYF. The CDR3, as DNA: TGTGCCAGCAGCCTACGGACTAGCGGACCCACAGATACGCAGTATTTT.

This chain joins TRBV5-1 and TRBJ2-7; 9 nucleotides align to TRBD1. The length of the CDR3 is 16 residues. The trim removed 0 bases at V and 7 bases at J, leaving 11 bases unmatched. From germline, CDR1 is SGHRS and CDR2 YFSETQ. CDR3 amino acids: CASSLEPGQGVSEQYF. CDR3 nucleotides: TGCGCCAGCAGCTTGGAACCGGGACAGGGTGTGTCTGAGCAGTACTTC.

This clonotype has only a few counts. The chain links TRBV4-3 to TRBJ1-1; TRBD1 might be the D (5 bases). V was pared by 1 base and J by 4 bases, with 7 bases between. CDR3 length equals 13 residues. The germline V gene has CDR1 LGHNA and CDR2 YSLEER. The CDR3 bases are TGCGCCAGCAGCCAAGGGAGGGGCACTGAAGCTTTCTTT. This gives the protein CASSQGRGTEAFF.

The rearrangement uses TRBV10-3 and TRBJ2-1, with D tentatively TRBD2 (5 bases). In germline, CDR1 is ENHRY, CDR2 SYGVKD. Trimming took 7 bases from V and 10 from J, leaving 11 bases between them. The CDR3 contains 11 residues. The CDR3 nucleotides are TGTGCCATCACCAGCGGTACGGAGCAGTTCTTC. It is translated as CAITSGTEQFF.

This clonotype was counted a few times. The genes are TRBV28 and TRBJ1-4, with 12 bases lining up with TRBD1. V trimming: 5 bases; J trimming: 8 bases; junction bases outside the gene matches: 12. CDR3 length: 17 residues. CDR1 is MDHEN and CDR2 is SYDVKM in the germline V gene. The CDR3 coding sequence is TGTGCCAGCAGTCCCCGGGACAGGGGGCGCCGAGGGGAAAAACTGTTTTTT. Its protein is CASSPRDRGRRGEKLFF.

In this sample, this clonotype turned up a few times. The rearrangement uses TRBV27 and TRBJ1-1, with 10 bases fitting TRBD1. The CDR3 runs to 17 residues. Germline trimming cut 4 bases from V and 1 base from J; bases unmatched to any gene: 9. Germline V CDR1 and CDR2: MNHEY, SMNVEV (reference sequence). The CDR3 region is CASSSLTGGAWNTEAFF. The CDR3 DNA sequence: TGTGCCAGCAGTTCGTTGACAGGGGGCGCCTGGAACACTGAAGCTTTCTTT.

The chain carries TRBV29-1 and TRBJ2-1, with 7 bases matching TRBD1. With V trimmed by 7 bases and J by 7 bases, 4 bases remained unmatched. Per germline, CDR1 SQVTM and CDR2 ANQGSEA. The CDR3 spans 11 residues. This chain's CDR3 is CSGRQGNEQFF. CDR3 nucleotides: TGCAGCGGAAGACAGGGTAATGAGCAGTTCTTC.

The chain has TRBV5-4 and TRBJ1-2; D is unclear. CDR1 is SGHNT and CDR2 is YYREEE in the germline V gene (reference sequence). The CDR3 contains 15 residues. Trimming shortened V by 2 bases and J by 4 bases, and 15 bases separated the two germline ends. As DNA, the CDR3 is TGTGCCAGCAGCTTTGCCCTGCCAGCGTCCTATGGCTACACCTTC. Amino acids: CASSFALPASYGYTF. Filled out from reference TRBV5-4 and TRBJ1-2, the complete variable domain reads ETGVTQSPTHLIKTRGQQVTLRCSSQSGHNTVSWYQQALGQGPQFIFQYYREEENGRGNFPPRFSGLQFPNYSSELNVNALELDDSALYLCASSFALPASYGYTFGSGTRLTVV.

The table lists this clonotype with many counts. The V gene is TRBV20-1, the J gene TRBJ2-5, with 7 bases fitting TRBD2. The junction had 9 bases not matched to a gene; V was cut back by 0 bases and J by 5 bases. There are 15 residues in the CDR3. Germline V gene data show CDR1 as DFQATT and CDR2 as SNEGSKA (reference sequence). CDR3 DNA sequence: TGCAGTGCTAGAGATTTTGCCGGGAGGTCGGAGACCCAGTACTTC. Protein sequence: CSARDFAGRSETQYF.

The J gene is TRBJ1-2, the V gene TRBV7-2, with D possibly being TRBD1 (5 bases). Germline CDR1 reads SGHTA; CDR2 reads FQGNSA. There are 14 residues in the CDR3. Trimming shortened V by 2 bases and J by 6 bases, and 13 bases separated the two germline ends. CDR3 DNA sequence: TGTGCCAGCAGCTTATTGGGGCGGGAGGATGGCTACACCTTC. Translating gives CASSLLGREDGYTF.